This TCR beta chain came from a study of blood T cell repertoires in COVID-19. The germline V gene has CDR1 SQVTM and CDR2 ANQGSEA. CDR3 size: 12 residues. The germline V and J ends were trimmed by 4 bases and 1 base, with 7 bases remaining between them. TCRdb keeps only in-frame clones here, not all; method: immunoSEQ multiplex PCR. The sample lists 150,000 or so clones; approximately 85% were seen once. Material: peripheral blood. The rearrangement links TRBV29-1 to TRBJ1-1, with unresolved D. The TCR originated in an older woman with COVID-19, enrolled during active disease. The CDR3 region is CSVGESNTEAFF. DNA of the CDR3: TGCAGCGTTGGGGAGTCGAACACTGAAGCTTTCTTT.